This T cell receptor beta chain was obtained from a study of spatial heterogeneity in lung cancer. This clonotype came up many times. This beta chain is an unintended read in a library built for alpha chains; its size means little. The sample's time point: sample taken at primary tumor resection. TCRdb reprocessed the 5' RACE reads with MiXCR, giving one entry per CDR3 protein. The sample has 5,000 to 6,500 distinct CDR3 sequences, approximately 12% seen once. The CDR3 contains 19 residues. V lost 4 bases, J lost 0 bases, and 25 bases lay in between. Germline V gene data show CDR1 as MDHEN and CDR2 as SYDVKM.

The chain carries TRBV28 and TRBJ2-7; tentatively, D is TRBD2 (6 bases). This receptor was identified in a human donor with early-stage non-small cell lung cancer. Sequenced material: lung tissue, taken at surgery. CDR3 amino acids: CASSSIITRGRTSSYEQYF. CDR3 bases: TGTGCCAGCAGTTCCATCATTACCCGGGGGAGGACGAGCTCCTACGAGCAGTACTTC.